The 31 T cell receptor beta chains below were found in one sample sequenced in a study of cytomegalovirus exposure and HLA in healthy donors. PCR used 60 Vbeta primers and 13 Jbeta primers. Some clones are missing from TCRdb's copy, which holds only in-frame ones; the method was immunoSEQ multiplex PCR. The sample has 160,000 or so clones, 70% to 80% seen once. The sequencing sample was made of PBMCs. The origin of the receptors is a woman aged 50 to 60 in good health and CMV-seronegative.

This chain connects TRBV7-2 to TRBJ2-5; D is ambiguous. Gene TRBJ2-7 matches the end of the DNA better, so the J call may be wrong. There are 12 residues in the CDR3. Germline CDR1 is SGHTA and CDR2 is FQGNSA. In DNA, the CDR3 is TGTGCCAGCAGCTTAGTTCCCTACGAGCAGTACTTC. The encoded protein is CASSLVPYEQYF.

The chain recombines TRBV7-9 with TRBJ1-5, with D unclear. The V gene lost 1 base and the J gene lost 4 bases, with 11 bases spanning the gap. CDR3 length equals 15 residues. Germline V gene data show CDR1 as SEHNR and CDR2 as FQNEAQ (reference sequence). The CDR3 region is CASSLVPGRNQPQHF. The CDR3 nucleotides read TGTGCCAGCAGCTTAGTCCCGGGAAGGAATCAGCCCCAGCATTTT.

The genes are TRBV6-1 and TRBJ2-7; D gene unclear. Germline V gene data show CDR1 as MNHNS and CDR2 as SASEGT. With 2 bases removed from V and 1 base from J, the gap between germline ends came to 6 bases. The CDR3 runs to 13 residues. The CDR3 DNA reads TGTGCCAGCAGTGAATCCCTTTCCTACGAGCAGTACTTC. The encoded protein is CASSESLSYEQYF.

The rearrangement uses TRBV6-1 and TRBJ1-1; a possible D gene is TRBD1 (6 bases). V gave up 0 bases and J gave up 6 bases, with 14 bases separating them. The CDR3 contains 15 residues. CDR1 MNHNS and CDR2 SASEGT come from the germline V gene. The CDR3 region has the DNA TGTGCCAGCAGTGAAGCAGGCAGGGGTAGGGCTGAAGCTTTCTTT. Protein: CASSEAGRGRAEAFF.

This chain uses TRBV5-1 with TRBJ1-5; 7 bases are shared with TRBD1. The V and J ends lost 4 bases and 4 bases, in that order; junction bases with no gene match: 5. CDR1 and CDR2 (germline): SGHRS, YFSETQ. This CDR3 contains 14 residues. The chain's CDR3 is CASSPDRENQPQHF. For the CDR3, the DNA is TGCGCCAGCAGCCCTGACAGGGAGAATCAGCCCCAGCATTTT.

J is TRBJ1-2 and V is TRBV28, with D maybe TRBD1 (6 bases). The CDR3 sequence is 17 residues long. Germline CDR1 is MDHEN and CDR2 is SYDVKM. Trimming took 7 bases from V and 1 from J, leaving 22 bases between them. CDR3 amino acids: CASTPTYHDRRNYGYTF. In DNA form, the CDR3 reads TGTGCCAGCACTCCCACATACCATGACAGGCGTAACTATGGCTACACCTTC.

The chain is built from TRBV7-2 and TRBJ2-5; D unclear. Germline V gene lookup returns CDR1 SGHTA and CDR2 FQGNSA. The ends were cut back, 1 base at V and 2 bases at J, with 11 bases in the middle. The CDR3 has 15 amino acids. In nucleotides, the CDR3 is TGTGCCAGCAGCTTAGGTGACTGGCCTCAAGAGACCCAGTACTTC. Its protein product is CASSLGDWPQETQYF.

This clone appeared a few times. V gene TRBV6-4 combines with J gene TRBJ2-1; D remains ambiguous. From germline, CDR1 is MRHNA and CDR2 SNTAGT. There are 14 residues in the CDR3. V lost 5 bases to trimming and J lost 5 bases, with 13 bases between them. CDR3 residues: CASSLRIEDNEQFF. Here the CDR3 DNA reads TGTGCCAGCAGTTTGCGGATAGAAGACAATGAGCAGTTCTTC.

V gene TRBV7-2 combines with J gene TRBJ2-1, with 10 positions matching TRBD1. The germline V gene has CDR1 SGHTA and CDR2 FQGNSA. CDR3 size: 16 residues. The V and J ends lost 4 bases and 9 bases, in that order; junction bases with no gene match: 12. For the CDR3, the DNA is TGTGCCAGCAGCTCCAGGGGGGACAGGGGCAGGAGTGAGCAGTTCTTC. Translating it yields CASSSRGDRGRSEQFF.

This chain joins TRBV10-3 and TRBJ2-1, with D uncertain. CDR3 length: 14 residues. The V gene lost 1 base and the J gene lost 3 bases, with 7 bases spanning the gap. Germline lookup yields CDR1 ENHRY and CDR2 SYGVKD. CDR3 sequence reads: CAISEWAGYNEQFF. The DNA of the CDR3 is TGTGCCATCAGTGAGTGGGCTGGCTACAATGAGCAGTTCTTC.

The rearrangement joins TRBV7-6 to TRBJ1-4, with 7 bases aligning to TRBD1. The V segment lost 4 bases and the J segment 7 bases; nucleotides outside the gene matches: 12. Looked up from germline, CDR1 is SGHVS and CDR2 is FNYEAQ. This CDR3 comprises 16 residues. This chain's CDR3 is CASSSWGDSIVEKLFF. Written as DNA, the CDR3 is TGTGCCAGCAGCTCTTGGGGGGACAGTATAGTTGAAAAACTGTTTTTT.

This chain joins TRBV18 and TRBJ2-7, with 15 positions matching TRBD2. The CDR3 runs to 18 residues. J lost 5 bases, V lost 6 bases, and 14 bases had no gene match. Germline CDR1 is KGHSH and CDR2 is LQKENI. The CDR3, as DNA: TGTGCCAGCTCCCTCGGACTAGCGGGAGGGTCCGTGGACAACGAGCAGTACTTC. Protein product: CASSLGLAGGSVDNEQYF. Drawing the rest from reference TRBV18 and TRBJ2-7, the complete variable domain is NAGVMQNPRHLVRRRGQEARLRCSPMKGHSHVYWYRQLPEEGLKFMVYLQKENIIDESGMPKERFSAEFPKEGPSILRIQQVVRGDSAAYFCASSLGLAGGSVDNEQYFGPGTRLTVT.

The J gene is TRBJ2-7, the V gene TRBV19; 9 bases are shared with TRBD2. V lost 4 bases and J lost 3; bases outside the gene matches: 10. This CDR3 is built from 16 residues. Germline V lookup: CDR1 LNHDA, CDR2 SQIVND (reference sequence). CDR3: CASSKAREGPIYEQYF. Written as DNA, the CDR3 is TGTGCCAGTAGTAAGGCGCGGGAGGGCCCCATCTACGAGCAGTACTTC. Full variable domain (rest looked up from reference TRBV19 and TRBJ2-7): DGGITQSPKYLFRKEGQNVTLSCEQNLNHDAMYWYRQDPGQGLRLIYYSQIVNDFQKGDIAEGYSVSREKKESFPLTVTSAQKNPTAFYLCASSKAREGPIYEQYFGPGTRLTVT.

The chain couples TRBV28 to TRBJ1-5; D is possibly TRBD1 (5 bases). Trimming took 4 bases from V and 7 from J, leaving 29 bases between them. The CDR3 loop spans 19 amino acids. Germline V gives CDR1 MDHEN, CDR2 SYDVKM. The CDR3 spells CASSSIFDAQGLGGQPQHF. DNA of the CDR3: TGTGCCAGCAGTTCCATATTCGACGCGCAGGGATTGGGTGGACAGCCCCAGCATTTT. The entire variable domain, with the rest obtained from reference TRBV28 and TRBJ1-5, is as follows: DVKVTQSSRYLVKRTGEKVFLECVQDMDHENMFWYRQDPGLGLRLIYFSYDVKMKEKGDIPEGYSVSREKKERFSLILESASTNQTSMYLCASSSIFDAQGLGGQPQHFGDGTRLSIL.

The rearrangement uses TRBV18 and TRBJ2-5; 7 bases line up with TRBD2. V dropped 4 bases and J dropped 3; count of bases not matched to a gene: 2. Looked up from germline, CDR1 is KGHSH and CDR2 is LQKENI. There are 13 residues in the CDR3. The CDR3 nucleotides are TGTGCCAGCTCACGGGGGAGGGAAGAGACCCAGTACTTC. Protein product: CASSRGREETQYF.

The chain is built from TRBV6-4 and TRBJ2-1; D unclear. The V gene's germline CDR1 is MRHNA and CDR2 SNTAGT. This CDR3 spans 15 amino acids. The V end was cut by 3 bases, the J end by 0 bases, with 9 bases between. DNA for the CDR3: TGTGCCAGCAGTGATCAACTTGCCTCCTACAATGAGCAGTTCTTC. It encodes CASSDQLASYNEQFF.

The J gene is TRBJ2-3, the V gene TRBV9, with TRBD2 matching 16 bases. The germline CDR1 and CDR2 sequences are SGDLS and YYNGEE. The CDR3 is 23 amino acids. The ends lost 3 bases at V and 0 bases at J; junction bases unmatched: 19. CDR3 in amino acids: CASSAGTSGGATGRRLSTDTQYF. CDR3 bases: TGTGCCAGCAGCGCTGGGACTAGCGGGGGGGCGACGGGCCGGCGACTAAGCACAGATACGCAGTATTTT.

V gene TRBV10-1 combines with J gene TRBJ1-5; maybe TRBD1 (6 bases). Germline CDR1 is WNHNN and CDR2 is SYGVQD (reference sequence). V was cut by 0 bases and J by 0 bases, with 15 bases left in between. This CDR3 region has 18 residues. The chain's CDR3 is CASSESWGGPYSNQPQHF. Written as DNA, the CDR3 is TGCGCCAGCAGTGAGTCGTGGGGGGGCCCTTATAGCAATCAGCCCCAGCATTTT.

This chain uses TRBV7-2 with TRBJ1-2; no definite D call. V shed 1 base and J shed 0 bases, with 15 bases lying between them. The CDR3 runs 17 residues. Germline V CDR1 and CDR2: SGHTA, FQGNSA. The CDR3: CASSLVLGSTSNYGYTF. CDR3 in DNA: TGTGCCAGCAGCTTAGTTTTGGGCAGCACCTCTAACTATGGCTACACCTTC.

This chain uses TRBV7-6 with TRBJ2-7; D unresolved. The germline gives CDR1 SGHVS, CDR2 FNYEAQ. The CDR3 consists of 15 residues. V was cut by 5 bases and J by 0 bases, with 14 bases left in between. CDR3 amino acids: CASSPRHLSSYEQYF. CDR3 DNA: TGTGCCAGCAGCCCGCGACACCTAAGCTCCTACGAGCAGTACTTC.

This chain joins TRBV5-1 and TRBJ2-5; maybe TRBD2 (6 bases). V was shortened by 2 bases and J by 1 base, with 15 bases between the two germline ends. CDR3 length: 16 amino acids. Germline V gives CDR1 SGHRS, CDR2 YFSETQ. In DNA, the CDR3 is TGCGCCAGCAGCTTATTTTTGACGGGGGTCCAAGAGACCCAGTACTTC. The encoded protein is CASSLFLTGVQETQYF.

V and J are TRBV9 and TRBJ1-1; D is unresolved. The CDR3 has 11 amino acids. CDR1 and CDR2 from the germline V gene are SGDLS and YYNGEE. Trimming left V 3 bases short and J 5 bases short, with 5 bases between. Written as DNA, the CDR3 is TGTGCCAGCAGCGCACAAACTGAAGCTTTCTTT. This codes for CASSAQTEAFF.

This chain connects TRBV5-4 to TRBJ2-7; D gene unclear. Germline CDR1 and CDR2: SGHNT and YYREEE (reference sequence). The CDR3 length is 11 residues. V gave up 4 bases and J gave up 3 bases, with 5 bases separating them. The DNA for the CDR3 is TGTGCCAGCAGCCTGTACTACGAGCAGTACTTC. Translation gives CASSLYYEQYF.

This clone has just a few counts. V is TRBV5-6 and J is TRBJ1-1, with D unclear. V was trimmed by 3 bases and J by 4 bases, leaving 13 bases between them. Per germline, CDR1 SGHDT and CDR2 YYEEEE. The CDR3 totals 14 residues. The CDR3 region is CASSSTRTGTEAFF. As DNA, the CDR3 is TGTGCCAGCAGCTCCACGCGTACCGGCACTGAAGCTTTCTTT.

To note about this clone: The junction departs from the called germline gene at one end, perhaps through a read error. J is TRBJ2-7 and V is TRBV5-6; D call uncertain. The V gene's germline CDR1 is SGHDT and CDR2 YYEEEE. The CDR3 is made up of 14 amino acids. The CDR3 DNA sequence: TGTGCCAGCAGGTTGGAAGCCGCGGCATACGAGCAGTACTTC. It encodes CASRLEAAAYEQYF.

The gene calls are TRBV28 and TRBJ1-2, with 11 positions matching TRBD1. J was trimmed by 5 bases and V by 6 bases; bases with no gene match: 11. The CDR3 consists of 16 residues. Looked up from germline, CDR1 is MDHEN and CDR2 is SYDVKM. The chain's CDR3 is CASSDAGQGARYGYTF. CDR3 nucleotides: TGTGCCAGCAGCGATGCCGGACAGGGGGCGCGGTATGGCTACACCTTC.

The chain combines TRBV5-1 with TRBJ1-1; 9 bases match TRBD1. Germline CDR1 reads SGHRS; CDR2 reads YFSETQ. The CDR3 extends over 14 amino acids. V lost 4 bases, J lost 6 bases, and 7 bases stayed unmatched. The CDR3 sequence is CASSPAGTGSEAFF. Here the CDR3 DNA reads TGCGCCAGCAGCCCCGCCGGGACAGGGTCTGAAGCTTTCTTT.

This chain connects TRBV4-3 to TRBJ2-1; TRBD1 aligns across 9 bases. Trimming took 1 base from V and 2 from J; bases not matched to a gene: 15. The germline V gene encodes CDR1 LGHNA and CDR2 YSLEER. This CDR3 is 20 amino acids long. CDR3: CASSQVLDRGLLTAYNEQFF. In DNA, the CDR3 is TGCGCCAGCAGCCAAGTTCTGGACAGGGGCCTTCTGACCGCCTACAATGAGCAGTTCTTC.

This clone was observed a few times. The chain links TRBV6-5 to TRBJ2-1; possibly TRBD1 for D (6 bases). This CDR3 has 15 amino acids. V gave up 2 bases and J gave up 1 base, with 9 bases separating them. Germline V gives CDR1 MNHEY, CDR2 SVGAGI. For the CDR3, the DNA is TGTGCCAGCAGTTACAGCGGACAGTCCTACAATGAGCAGTTCTTC. Its protein product is CASSYSGQSYNEQFF.

This clone was seen once. The rearrangement links TRBV5-4 to TRBJ2-5; D unresolved. The CDR3 consists of 16 residues. Germline values: CDR1 SGHNT, CDR2 YYREEE (reference sequence). V lost 4 bases and J lost 3, with 19 bases in between. The CDR3 loop reads CASSLEIKSSKETQYF. The CDR3 DNA follows: TGTGCCAGCAGCCTTGAAATCAAGAGCTCGAAAGAGACCCAGTACTTC.

The rearrangement uses TRBV7-2 and TRBJ2-7, with 13 nucleotides matching TRBD2. There are 15 residues in the CDR3. J was trimmed by 5 bases and V by 7 bases; bases with no gene match: 8. CDR1 and CDR2 (germline): SGHTA, FQGNSA. The CDR3 nucleotides are TGTGCCAGCACCCAAACTAGCGGGAGGGTCCACGAGCAGTACTTC. Its protein is CASTQTSGRVHEQYF.